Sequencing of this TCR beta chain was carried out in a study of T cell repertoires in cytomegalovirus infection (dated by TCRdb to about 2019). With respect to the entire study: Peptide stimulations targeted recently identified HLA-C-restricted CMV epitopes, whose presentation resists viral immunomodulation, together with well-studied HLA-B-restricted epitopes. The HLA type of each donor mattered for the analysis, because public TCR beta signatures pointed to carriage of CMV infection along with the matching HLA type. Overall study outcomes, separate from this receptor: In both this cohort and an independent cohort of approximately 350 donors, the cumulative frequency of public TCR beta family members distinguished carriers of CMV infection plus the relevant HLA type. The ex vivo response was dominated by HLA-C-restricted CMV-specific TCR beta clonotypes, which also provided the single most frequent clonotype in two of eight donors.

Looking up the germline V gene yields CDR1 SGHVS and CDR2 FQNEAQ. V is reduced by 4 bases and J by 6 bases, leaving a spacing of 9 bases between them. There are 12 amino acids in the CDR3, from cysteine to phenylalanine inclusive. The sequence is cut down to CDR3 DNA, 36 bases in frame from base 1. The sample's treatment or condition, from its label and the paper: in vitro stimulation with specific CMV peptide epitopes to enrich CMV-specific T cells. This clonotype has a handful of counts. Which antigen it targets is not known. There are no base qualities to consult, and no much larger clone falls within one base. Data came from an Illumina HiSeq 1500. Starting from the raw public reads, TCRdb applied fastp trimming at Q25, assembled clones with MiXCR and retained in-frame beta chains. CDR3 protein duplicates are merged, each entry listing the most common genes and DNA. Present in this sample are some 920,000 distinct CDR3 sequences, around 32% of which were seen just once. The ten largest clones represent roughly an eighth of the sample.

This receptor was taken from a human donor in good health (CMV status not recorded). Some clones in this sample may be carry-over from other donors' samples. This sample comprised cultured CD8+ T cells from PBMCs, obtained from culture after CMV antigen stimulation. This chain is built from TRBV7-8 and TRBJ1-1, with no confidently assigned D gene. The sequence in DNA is TGTGCCAGCAGCTCGTATGGGTCTGAAGCTTTCTTT. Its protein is CASSSYGSEAFF.